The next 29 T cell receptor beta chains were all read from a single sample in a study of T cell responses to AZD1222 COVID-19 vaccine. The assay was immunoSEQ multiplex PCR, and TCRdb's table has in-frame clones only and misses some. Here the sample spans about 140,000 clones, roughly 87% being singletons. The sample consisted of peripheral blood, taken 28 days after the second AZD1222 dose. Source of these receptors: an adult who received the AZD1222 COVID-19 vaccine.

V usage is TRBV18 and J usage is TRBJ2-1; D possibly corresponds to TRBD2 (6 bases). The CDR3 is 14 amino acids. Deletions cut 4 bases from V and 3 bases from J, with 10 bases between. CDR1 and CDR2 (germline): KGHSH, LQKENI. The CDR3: CASSLRESYNEQFF. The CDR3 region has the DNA TGTGCCAGCTCACTTCGGGAGAGCTACAATGAGCAGTTCTTC. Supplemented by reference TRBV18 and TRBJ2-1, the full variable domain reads NAGVMQNPRHLVRRRGQEARLRCSPMKGHSHVYWYRQLPEEGLKFMVYLQKENIIDESGMPKERFSAEFPKEGPSILRIQQVVRGDSAAYFCASSLRESYNEQFFGPGTRLTVL.

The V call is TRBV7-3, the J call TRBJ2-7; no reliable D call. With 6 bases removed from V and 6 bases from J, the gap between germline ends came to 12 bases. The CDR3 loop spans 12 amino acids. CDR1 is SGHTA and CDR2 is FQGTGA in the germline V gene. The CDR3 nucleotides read TGTGCCAGCAGGGGGATTAGCAGCGAGCAGTACTTC. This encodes CASRGISSEQYF.

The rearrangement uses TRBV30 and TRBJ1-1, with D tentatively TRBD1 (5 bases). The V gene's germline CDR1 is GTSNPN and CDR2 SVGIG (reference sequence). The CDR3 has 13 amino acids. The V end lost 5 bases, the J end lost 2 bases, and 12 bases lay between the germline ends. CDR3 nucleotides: TGTGCCTGGGGGCCAGGGATTAACACTGAAGCTTTCTTT. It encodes CAWGPGINTEAFF.

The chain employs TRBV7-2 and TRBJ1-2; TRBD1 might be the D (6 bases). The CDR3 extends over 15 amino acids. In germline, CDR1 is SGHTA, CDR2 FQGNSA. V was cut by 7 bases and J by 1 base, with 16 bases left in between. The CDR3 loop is CASIQGGTSNYGYTF. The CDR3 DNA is TGTGCCAGCATCCAAGGGGGAACCAGTAACTATGGCTACACCTTC.

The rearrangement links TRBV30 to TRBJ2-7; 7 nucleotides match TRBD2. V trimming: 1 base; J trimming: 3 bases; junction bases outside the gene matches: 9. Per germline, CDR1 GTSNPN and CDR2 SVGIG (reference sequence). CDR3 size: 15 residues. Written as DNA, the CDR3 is TGTGCCTGGAGTGCCCCAGCGGCGGGAGTCTACGAGCAGTACTTC. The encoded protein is CAWSAPAAGVYEQYF.

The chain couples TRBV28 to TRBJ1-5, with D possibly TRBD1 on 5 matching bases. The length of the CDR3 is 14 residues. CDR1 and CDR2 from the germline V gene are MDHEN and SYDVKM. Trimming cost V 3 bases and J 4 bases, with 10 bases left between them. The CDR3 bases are TGTGCCAGCAGTTTCGGACAAGTGAATCAGCCCCAGCATTTT. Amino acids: CASSFGQVNQPQHF.

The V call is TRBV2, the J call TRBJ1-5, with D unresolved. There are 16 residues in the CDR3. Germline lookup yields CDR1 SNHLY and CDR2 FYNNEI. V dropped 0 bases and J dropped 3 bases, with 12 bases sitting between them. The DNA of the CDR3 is TGTGCCAGCAGTGAAGCCGTAGGTTTCCCCAATCAGCCCCAGCATTTT. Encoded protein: CASSEAVGFPNQPQHF. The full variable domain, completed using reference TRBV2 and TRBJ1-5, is EPEVTQTPSHQVTQMGQEVILRCVPISNHLYFYWYRQILGQKVEFLVSFYNNEISEKSEIFDDQFSVERPDGSNFTLKIRSTKLEDSAMYFCASSEAVGFPNQPQHFGDGTRLSIL.

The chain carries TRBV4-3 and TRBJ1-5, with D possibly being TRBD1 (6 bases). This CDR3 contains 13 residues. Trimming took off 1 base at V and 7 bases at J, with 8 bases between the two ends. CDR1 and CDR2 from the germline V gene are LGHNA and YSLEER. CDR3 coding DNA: TGCGCCAGCAGCCAAGGAGGGGGGCAGCCCCAGCATTTT. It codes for CASSQGGGQPQHF.

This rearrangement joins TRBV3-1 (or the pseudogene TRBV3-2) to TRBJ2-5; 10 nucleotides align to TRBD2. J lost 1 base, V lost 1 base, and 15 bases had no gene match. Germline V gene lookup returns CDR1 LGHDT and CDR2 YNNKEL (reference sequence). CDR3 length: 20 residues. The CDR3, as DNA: TGTGCCAGCAGCCAAGGTGTTCGGCTAGCGGGAGAGGGGTGCCAAGAGACCCAGTACTTC. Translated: CASSQGVRLAGEGCQETQYF.

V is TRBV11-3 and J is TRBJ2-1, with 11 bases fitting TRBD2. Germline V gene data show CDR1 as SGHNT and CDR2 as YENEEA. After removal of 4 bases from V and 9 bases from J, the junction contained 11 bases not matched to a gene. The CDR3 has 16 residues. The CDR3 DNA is TGTGCCAGCAGCTCCGCATTAGCGGGAGGGCCTGTTGAGCAGTTCTTC. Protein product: CASSSALAGGPVEQFF.

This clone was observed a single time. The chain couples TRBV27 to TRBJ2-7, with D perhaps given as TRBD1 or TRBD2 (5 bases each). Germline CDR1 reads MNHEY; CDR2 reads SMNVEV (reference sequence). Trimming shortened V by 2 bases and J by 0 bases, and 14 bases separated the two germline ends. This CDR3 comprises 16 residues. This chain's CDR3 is CASSLAGTLHSYEQYF. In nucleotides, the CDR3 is TGTGCCAGCAGTTTAGCAGGGACCCTTCACTCCTACGAGCAGTACTTC.

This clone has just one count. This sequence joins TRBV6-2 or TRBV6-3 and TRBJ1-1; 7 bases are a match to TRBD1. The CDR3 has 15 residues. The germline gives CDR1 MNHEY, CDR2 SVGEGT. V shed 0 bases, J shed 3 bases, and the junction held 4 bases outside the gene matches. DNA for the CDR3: TGTGCCAGCAGTTACTCAAGACAGGGCCACACTGAAGCTTTCTTT. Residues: CASSYSRQGHTEAFF.

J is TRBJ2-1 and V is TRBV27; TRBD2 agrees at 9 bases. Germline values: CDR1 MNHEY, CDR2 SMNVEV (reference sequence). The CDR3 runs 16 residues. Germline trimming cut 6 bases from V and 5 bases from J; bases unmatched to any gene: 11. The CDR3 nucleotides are TGTGCCAGCAGGAATAGCGGGAGCCCCCTGAACAATGAGCAGTTCTTC. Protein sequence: CASRNSGSPLNNEQFF.

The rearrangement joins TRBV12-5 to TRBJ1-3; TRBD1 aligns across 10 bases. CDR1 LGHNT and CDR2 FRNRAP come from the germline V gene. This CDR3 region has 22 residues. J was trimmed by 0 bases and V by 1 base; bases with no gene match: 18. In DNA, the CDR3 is TGTGCTAGTGGTTTGGGTCTGGGGACAGGGGAATTTATTTTTAGCTCTGGAAACACCATATATTTT. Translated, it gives CASGLGLGTGEFIFSSGNTIYF.

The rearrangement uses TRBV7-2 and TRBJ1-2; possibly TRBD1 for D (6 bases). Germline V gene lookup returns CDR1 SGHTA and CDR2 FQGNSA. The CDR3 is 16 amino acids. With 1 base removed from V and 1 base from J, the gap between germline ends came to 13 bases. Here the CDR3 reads CASSLDAGGDNYGYTF. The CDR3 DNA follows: TGTGCCAGCAGCTTAGATGCGGGGGGCGATAACTATGGCTACACCTTC.

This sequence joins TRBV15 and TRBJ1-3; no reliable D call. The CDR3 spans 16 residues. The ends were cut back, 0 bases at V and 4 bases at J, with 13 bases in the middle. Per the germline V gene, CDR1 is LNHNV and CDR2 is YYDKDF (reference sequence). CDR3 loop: CATSRDRSSAGNTIYF. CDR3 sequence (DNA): TGTGCCACCAGCAGAGATAGGAGCAGTGCCGGAAACACCATATATTTT. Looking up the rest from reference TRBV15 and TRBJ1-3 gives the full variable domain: DAMVIQNPRYQVTQFGKPVTLSCSQTLNHNVMYWYQQKSSQAPKLLFHYYDKDFNNEADTPDNFQSRRPNTSFCFLDIRSPGLGDTAMYLCATSRDRSSAGNTIYFGEGSWLTVV.

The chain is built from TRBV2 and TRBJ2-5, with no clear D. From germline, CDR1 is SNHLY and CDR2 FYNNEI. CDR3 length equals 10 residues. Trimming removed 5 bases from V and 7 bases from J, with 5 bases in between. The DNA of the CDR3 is TGTGCCAGCAGTAGAGGGACCCAGTACTTC. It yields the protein CASSRGTQYF.

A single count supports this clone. CDR3 DNA: TGTGCCATCAGTGAGTCCGGGACCGAGGGGGGCACTGAAGCTTTCTTT. Protein sequence: CAISESGTEGGTEAFF. This chain joins TRBV10-3 and TRBJ1-1; D is perhaps TRBD1 (6 bases). With 0 bases removed from V and 4 bases from J, the gap between germline ends came to 15 bases. The CDR3 is 16 amino acids. Germline CDR1 ENHRY, CDR2 SYGVKD.

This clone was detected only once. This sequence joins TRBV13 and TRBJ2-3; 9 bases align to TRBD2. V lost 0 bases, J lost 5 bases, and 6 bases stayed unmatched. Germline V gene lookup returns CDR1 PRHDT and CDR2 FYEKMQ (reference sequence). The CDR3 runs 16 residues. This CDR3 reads CASSLGGGRARDTQYF. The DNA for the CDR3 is TGTGCCAGCAGCTTAGGGGGCGGGAGGGCCCGAGATACGCAGTATTTT. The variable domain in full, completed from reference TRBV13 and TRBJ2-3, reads AAGVIQSPRHLIKEKRETATLKCYPIPRHDTVYWYQQGPGQDPQFLISFYEKMQSDKGSIPDRFSAQQFSDYHSELNMSSLELGDSALYFCASSLGGGRARDTQYFGPGTRLTVL.

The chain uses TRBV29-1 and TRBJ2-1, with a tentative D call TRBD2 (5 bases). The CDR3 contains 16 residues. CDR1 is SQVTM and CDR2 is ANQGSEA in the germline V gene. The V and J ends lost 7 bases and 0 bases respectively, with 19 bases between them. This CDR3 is CSGGRSGFSSYNEQFF. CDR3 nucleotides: TGCAGCGGTGGTAGGTCGGGGTTCAGCTCCTACAATGAGCAGTTCTTC.

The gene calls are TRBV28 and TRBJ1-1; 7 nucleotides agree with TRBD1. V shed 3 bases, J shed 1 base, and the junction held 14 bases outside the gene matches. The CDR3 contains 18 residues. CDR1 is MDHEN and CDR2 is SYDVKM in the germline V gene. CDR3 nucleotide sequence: TGTGCCAGCAGTTTTGAGGTGACAGGGAGATACCCGAACACTGAAGCTTTCTTT. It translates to CASSFEVTGRYPNTEAFF.

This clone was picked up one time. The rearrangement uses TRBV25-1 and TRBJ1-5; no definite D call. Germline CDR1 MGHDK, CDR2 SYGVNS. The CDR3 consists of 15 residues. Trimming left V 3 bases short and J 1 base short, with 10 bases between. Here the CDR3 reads CASSEGVGSNQPQHF. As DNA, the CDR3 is TGTGCCAGCAGTGAGGGAGTAGGGAGCAATCAGCCCCAGCATTTT.

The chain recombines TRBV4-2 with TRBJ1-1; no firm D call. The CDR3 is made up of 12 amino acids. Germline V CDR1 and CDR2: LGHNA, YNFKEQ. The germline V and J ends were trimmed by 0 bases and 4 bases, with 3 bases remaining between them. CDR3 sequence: CASSQDRTEAFF. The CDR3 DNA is TGTGCCAGCAGCCAAGACCGCACTGAAGCTTTCTTT.

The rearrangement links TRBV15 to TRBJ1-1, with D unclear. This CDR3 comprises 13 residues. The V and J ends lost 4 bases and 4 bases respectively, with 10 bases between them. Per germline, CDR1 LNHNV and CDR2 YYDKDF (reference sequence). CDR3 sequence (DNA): TGTGCCACCAGCAAGGGAGCGGGCACTGAAGCTTTCTTT. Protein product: CATSKGAGTEAFF.

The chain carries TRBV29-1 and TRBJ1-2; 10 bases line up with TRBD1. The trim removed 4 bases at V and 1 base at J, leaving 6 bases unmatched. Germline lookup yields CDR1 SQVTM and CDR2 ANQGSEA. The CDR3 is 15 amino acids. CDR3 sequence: CSVGGGTGVNYGYTF. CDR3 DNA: TGCAGCGTTGGTGGGGGGACAGGGGTTAACTATGGCTACACCTTC.

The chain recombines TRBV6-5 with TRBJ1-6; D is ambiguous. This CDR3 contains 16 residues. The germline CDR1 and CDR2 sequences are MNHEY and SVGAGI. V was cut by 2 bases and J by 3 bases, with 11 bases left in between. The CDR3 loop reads CASSYDRKIYNSPLHF. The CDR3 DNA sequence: TGTGCCAGCAGTTACGACCGGAAGATCTATAATTCACCCCTCCACTTT.

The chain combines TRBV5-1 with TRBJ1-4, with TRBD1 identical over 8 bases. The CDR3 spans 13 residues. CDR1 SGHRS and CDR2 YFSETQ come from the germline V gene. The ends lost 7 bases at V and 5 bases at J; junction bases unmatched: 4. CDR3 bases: TGCGCCAGCCGGACAGGGCCCAATGAAAAACTGTTTTTT. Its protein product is CASRTGPNEKLFF.

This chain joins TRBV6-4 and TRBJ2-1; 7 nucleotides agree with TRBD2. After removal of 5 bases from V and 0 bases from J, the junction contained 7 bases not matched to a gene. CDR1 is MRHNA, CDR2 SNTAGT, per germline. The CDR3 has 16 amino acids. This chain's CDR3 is CASSTSALSSYNEQFF. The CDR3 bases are TGTGCCAGCAGTACTAGCGCCCTAAGCTCCTACAATGAGCAGTTCTTC.

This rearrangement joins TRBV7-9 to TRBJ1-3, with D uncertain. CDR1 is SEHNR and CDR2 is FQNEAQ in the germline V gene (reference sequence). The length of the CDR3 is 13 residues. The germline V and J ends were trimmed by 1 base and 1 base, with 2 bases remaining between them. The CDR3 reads CASSLGSGNTIYF. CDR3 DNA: TGTGCCAGCAGCTTAGGTTCTGGAAACACCATATATTTT.